The 27 T cell receptor beta chains below come from one sample, sequenced in a study of shared clonotypes between healthy human individuals. Sequenced by immunoSEQ multiplex PCR; TCRdb stores in-frame clones only, minus some. Found here are about 1.1 million clones, roughly 77% of them singletons; the top ten hold roughly 0.9%. Sequenced input: memory CD4+ T cells from PBMCs. As for subset: CD45RA-negative fraction. All receptors come from a man younger than 30 in good health. Some clones in this sample may be carry-over from other donors' samples.

This chain connects TRBV29-1 to TRBJ2-7, with TRBD1 matching over 7 bases. V lost 3 bases, J lost 0 bases, and 8 bases stayed unmatched. CDR1 and CDR2 (germline): SQVTM, ANQGSEA. The CDR3 is 15 residues long. The CDR3 sequence is CSVDAGTVYSYEQYF. The CDR3 DNA reads TGCAGCGTTGACGCCGGGACAGTTTACTCCTACGAGCAGTACTTC.

This rearrangement joins TRBV4-3 to TRBJ2-5; D unclear. Trimming left V 1 base short and J 1 base short, with 10 bases between. The CDR3 is 15 residues long. Per the germline V gene, CDR1 is LGHNA and CDR2 is YSLEER. In DNA form, the CDR3 reads TGCGCCAGCAGCCAAGGCTCTGGCTTCCAAGAGACCCAGTACTTC. It encodes CASSQGSGFQETQYF.

This clone was seen a single time. The chain is built from TRBV6-5 and TRBJ2-1; D may correspond to TRBD1 or TRBD2 (5 bases each). The CDR3 loop spans 14 amino acids. The germline V gene has CDR1 MNHEY and CDR2 SVGAGI. Trimming left V 5 bases short and J 0 bases short, with 8 bases between. The CDR3 region is CASSLGDSYNEQFF. The CDR3 DNA reads TGTGCCAGCAGTCTGGGGGACTCCTACAATGAGCAGTTCTTC.

The chain carries TRBV5-1 and TRBJ2-1; D is perhaps TRBD1 or TRBD2 (5 bases each). The V and J ends lost 4 bases and 4 bases respectively, with 9 bases between them. Germline V gives CDR1 SGHRS, CDR2 YFSETQ. The CDR3 covers 13 residues. The CDR3 is CASSQGRYNEQFF. Written as DNA, the CDR3 is TGCGCCAGCAGCCAGGGACGGTACAATGAGCAGTTCTTC.

This clone was seen more than once but under ten times. This chain links TRBV7-2 with TRBJ1-5, with a tentative D call TRBD1 (6 bases). This CDR3 is built from 13 residues. V was cut by 1 base and J by 9 bases, with 10 bases left in between. Germline assignment: CDR1 SGHTA and CDR2 FQGNSA. The CDR3 nucleotides are TGTGCCAGCAGCTTAGAAGGGGGTCGGCCCCAGCATTTT. It codes for CASSLEGGRPQHF.

V is TRBV2 and J is TRBJ2-5; 10 bases are shared with TRBD2. This CDR3 is 14 amino acids long. V shed 3 bases and J 4 bases; nucleotides not matched to a gene: 2. Germline V gene sequence: CDR1 SNHLY, CDR2 FYNNEI. This CDR3 is CASSEASGRETQYF. As DNA, the CDR3 is TGTGCCAGCAGTGAGGCTAGCGGGAGAGAGACCCAGTACTTC.

This chain joins TRBV7-8 and TRBJ2-4, with TRBD1 matching over 10 bases. Trimming took 4 bases from V and 1 from J; bases not matched to a gene: 4. Germline V CDR1 and CDR2: SGHVS, FQNEAQ. This CDR3 contains 16 residues. The CDR3 loop reads CASSWDRGGAKNIQYF. CDR3 sequence (DNA): TGTGCCAGCAGCTGGGACAGGGGAGGGGCCAAAAACATTCAGTACTTC.

This chain connects TRBV11-2 to TRBJ2-1, with D perhaps matching TRBD1 or TRBD2 (5 bases each). Trimming stripped 6 bases from V and 5 bases from J, with 11 bases between. Germline values: CDR1 SGHAT, CDR2 FQNNGV. The CDR3 runs 13 residues. The CDR3 DNA follows: TGTGCCAGCAGGAGGGACGGACACAATGAGCAGTTCTTC. This codes for CASRRDGHNEQFF.

As to this clone: This sequence may be a read error, since a much larger clone differs from it by one base. Additional DNA sequences in this sample encode the identical CDR3. V and J are TRBV10-2 and TRBJ1-5; D may be TRBD1 (5 bases). CDR3 length equals 13 residues. Germline V CDR1 and CDR2: WSHSY, SAAADI. Trimming left V 8 bases short and J 0 bases short, with 8 bases between. CDR3 loop: CASRGGSNQPQHF. CDR3 DNA sequence: TGCGCCAGCCGGGGGGGTAGCAATCAGCCCCAGCATTTT.

The chain employs TRBV4-3 and TRBJ2-2; D gene unclear. The germline gives CDR1 LGHNA, CDR2 YSLEER. The germline V and J ends were trimmed by 0 bases and 6 bases, with 8 bases remaining between them. CDR3 length: 14 amino acids. The CDR3 spells CASSQEYGSGELFF. The DNA of the CDR3 is TGCGCCAGCAGCCAAGAATACGGATCCGGGGAGCTGTTTTTT.

The chain has TRBV11-2 and TRBJ2-1, with 8 bases that match TRBD2. Per germline, CDR1 SGHAT and CDR2 FQNNGV. The CDR3 runs 14 residues. V lost 3 bases and J lost 7; bases outside the gene matches: 5. The chain's CDR3 is CASSLTSVYNEQFF. The CDR3 region has the DNA TGTGCCAGCAGCTTGACTAGCGTGTATAATGAGCAGTTCTTC.

V gene TRBV5-1 combines with J gene TRBJ1-4, with 9 bases fitting TRBD1. The CDR3 contains 16 residues. The germline V gene encodes CDR1 SGHRS and CDR2 YFSETQ. The V and J ends lost 4 bases and 5 bases, in that order; junction bases with no gene match: 9. Here the CDR3 DNA reads TGCGCCAGCAGCATTGGACAGGGGAATATGAATGAAAAACTGTTTTTT. The encoded protein is CASSIGQGNMNEKLFF.

Points on this clone: Other DNA sequences in this sample translate to the same CDR3. The chain combines TRBV11-3 with TRBJ1-1; D unclear. The germline CDR1 and CDR2 sequences are SGHNT and YENEEA. The V and J ends lost 1 base and 5 bases respectively, with 8 bases between them. The CDR3 length is 13 residues. CDR3 protein: CASSLGAGTEAFF. CDR3 DNA sequence: TGTGCCAGCAGCTTAGGGGCCGGGACTGAAGCTTTCTTT.

V and J are TRBV10-3 and TRBJ1-1; 8 bases map to TRBD1. Germline V CDR1 and CDR2: ENHRY, SYGVKD. V lost 10 bases to trimming and J lost 1 base; unmatched junction nucleotides: 8. The CDR3 is 14 residues long. The chain's CDR3 is CATRGPTENTEAFF. The CDR3 coding sequence is TGTGCCACCAGGGGGCCCACGGAGAACACTGAAGCTTTCTTT.

The chain joins TRBV30 to TRBJ2-2; tentatively, D is TRBD2 (5 bases). The CDR3 loop spans 14 amino acids. Per the germline V gene, CDR1 is GTSNPN and CDR2 is SVGIG (reference sequence). V lost 3 bases and J 8 bases, leaving 16 bases between the germline ends. In DNA form, the CDR3 reads TGTGCCTGGAGGAAAATCAGGACTGGGGGGGAGCTGTTTTTT. Encoded protein: CAWRKIRTGGELFF.

This chain uses TRBV15 with TRBJ2-1; D is unclear. The CDR3 is made up of 12 amino acids. CDR1 and CDR2 (germline): LNHNV, YYDKDF (reference sequence). The ends were cut back, 8 bases at V and 6 bases at J, with 11 bases in the middle. The CDR3: CATRKLRNEQFF. CDR3 DNA: TGTGCCACCCGCAAACTCCGCAATGAGCAGTTCTTC.

The rearrangement joins TRBV4-2 to TRBJ1-3; D not resolved. The CDR3 is 16 amino acids. CDR1 is LGHNA, CDR2 YNFKEQ, per germline. V shed 2 bases and J shed 0 bases, with 11 bases lying between them. CDR3 in DNA: TGTGCCAGCAGCCAAATCGGCTCCGTCTCTGGAAACACCATATATTTT. Residues: CASSQIGSVSGNTIYF.

V gene TRBV7-9 combines with J gene TRBJ2-3; D ambiguous. Germline V gives CDR1 SEHNR, CDR2 FQNEAQ (reference sequence). The CDR3 loop spans 16 amino acids. V lost 5 bases and J 0 bases, leaving 15 bases between the germline ends. This chain's CDR3 is CASSISGGSSTDTQYF. The DNA of the CDR3 is TGTGCCAGCAGCATCTCTGGTGGATCTAGCACAGATACGCAGTATTTT.

To note about this clone: The identical CDR3 is also encoded by other nucleotide sequences in the sample. This CDR3 is CASSPEGYGYTF. The CDR3 coding sequence is TGTGCCAGCTCACCCGAGGGCTATGGCTACACCTTC. This chain uses TRBV18 with TRBJ1-2; D uncertain. The CDR3 contains 12 residues. CDR1 and CDR2 from the germline V gene are KGHSH and LQKENI. Trimming took 3 bases from V and 4 from J, leaving 6 bases between them.

Only one count was recorded for this clone. The chain uses TRBV7-2 and TRBJ1-5; D possibly corresponds to TRBD1 (6 bases). The CDR3 consists of 15 residues. From germline, CDR1 is SGHTA and CDR2 FQGNSA. V was shortened by 0 bases and J by 1 base, with 7 bases between the two germline ends. This chain's CDR3 is CASSLAGTSNQPQHF. CDR3 sequence (DNA): TGTGCCAGCAGCTTAGCGGGGACAAGCAATCAGCCCCAGCATTTT.

The gene calls are TRBV10-3 and TRBJ2-1; tentatively, D is TRBD2 (6 bases). The CDR3 consists of 15 residues. The V gene's germline CDR1 is ENHRY and CDR2 SYGVKD. V shed 6 bases and J shed 2 bases, with 14 bases lying between them. The CDR3 here is CAIRDSRETYNEQFF. CDR3 DNA: TGTGCCATCAGAGATTCACGGGAGACCTACAATGAGCAGTTCTTC.

J is TRBJ1-5 and V is TRBV6-1; 7 positions match TRBD1. The ends lost 10 bases at V and 4 bases at J; junction bases unmatched: 7. Germline lookup yields CDR1 MNHNS and CDR2 SASEGT. The length of the CDR3 is 13 residues. The CDR3 bases are TGTGCCACCCTAAGACAGGGAAATCAGCCCCAGCATTTT. The encoded protein is CATLRQGNQPQHF.

This chain links TRBV5-1 with TRBJ2-5; no clear D. Germline CDR1 SGHRS, CDR2 YFSETQ. The CDR3 covers 12 residues. Trimming left V 0 bases short and J 12 bases short, with 12 bases between. This CDR3 reads CASSLDRGPKYF. CDR3 DNA: TGCGCCAGCAGCTTGGACAGAGGACCAAAGTACTTC.

This clone was recorded once. The rearrangement uses TRBV7-2 and TRBJ2-6, with 10 bases fitting TRBD2. The V gene's germline CDR1 is SGHTA and CDR2 FQGNSA. This CDR3 has 18 residues. V dropped 1 base and J dropped 4; count of bases not matched to a gene: 7. In DNA form, the CDR3 reads TGTGCCAGCAGCTTAGGGCTAGCGGGAGCAACAGGGGCCAACGTCCTGACTTTC. Residues: CASSLGLAGATGANVLTF.

This clone was picked up many times. This chain uses TRBV12-5 with TRBJ1-2; TRBD1 matches at 8 bases. Trimming removed 2 bases from V and 5 bases from J; junction bases left unmatched: 10. This CDR3 has 16 amino acids. Germline CDR1 and CDR2: LGHNT and FRNRAP. The CDR3 region has the DNA TGTGCTAGTGGTTTGACAGGACAGGGAAGGGGGTATGGCTACACCTTC. This translates into CASGLTGQGRGYGYTF.

The gene calls are TRBV5-1 and TRBJ2-1; TRBD2 aligns across 9 bases. The germline CDR1 and CDR2 sequences are SGHRS and YFSETQ. Trimming took 8 bases from V and 5 from J; bases not matched to a gene: 11. The CDR3 sequence is 15 residues long. CDR3 in DNA: TGCGCCAGTGAATATATAGCGGGAGAAAACAATGAGCAGTTCTTC. Protein: CASEYIAGENNEQFF.

The J gene is TRBJ2-3, the V gene TRBV5-1; TRBD2 matches 15 bases. Trimming took 8 bases from V and 3 from J; bases not matched to a gene: 7. This CDR3 has 16 amino acids. CDR1 is SGHRS, CDR2 YFSETQ, per germline. The CDR3 loop reads CASTPGLAGGTDTQYF. The CDR3 nucleotides read TGCGCCAGTACACCGGGACTAGCGGGAGGTACAGATACGCAGTATTTT.